This TCR beta chain was identified during a study of blood T cell repertoires in COVID-19. About the study: The United States, Italy and Spain supplied acute and convalescent COVID-19 samples. Sample material is recorded as cDNA or gDNA derived from T cells, B-cell-depleted T cells, or PBMCs.

Trimming removed 8 bases at V and 3 bases at J, with 15 bases between. From germline, CDR1 is SGHRS and CDR2 YFSETQ. CDR3 size: 14 residues. Per the original methods: Amplification of reference gene primers provided the estimated nucleated cell counts. Using immunoSEQ multiplex PCR, the repertoire was profiled, and TCRdb retains in-frame clones only, with some absent. D and trimming come from the DNA, and the V and J calls and clone size come from that table. Of 50,000 or so clones listed, 83% were seen once; the top ten hold approximately 16%. The rearrangement uses TRBV5-1 and TRBJ1-3; D not certain. The sample comprised peripheral blood. The TCR was taken from a man aged 40-50 years with acute or convalescent COVID-19. In DNA form, the CDR3 reads TGCGCCAGGGCTGGCACACAGATTGGAAACACCATATATTTT. This sequence encodes CARAGTQIGNTIYF.